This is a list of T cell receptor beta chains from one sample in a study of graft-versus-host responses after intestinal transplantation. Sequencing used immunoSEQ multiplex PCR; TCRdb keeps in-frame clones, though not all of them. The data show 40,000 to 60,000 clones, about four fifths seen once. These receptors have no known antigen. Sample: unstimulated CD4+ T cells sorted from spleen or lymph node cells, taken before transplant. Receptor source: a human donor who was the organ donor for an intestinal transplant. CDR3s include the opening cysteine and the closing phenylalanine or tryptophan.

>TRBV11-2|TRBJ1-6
CASSFSGTANSPLHF
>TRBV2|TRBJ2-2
CASRGALRGELFF
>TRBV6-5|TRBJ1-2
CASRGQGASGYTF
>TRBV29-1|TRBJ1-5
CSASQSGGDAQHF
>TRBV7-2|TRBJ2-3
CASSGRSLATDTQYF
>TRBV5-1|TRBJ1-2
CASSLASHGYTF
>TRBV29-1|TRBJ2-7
CSVVRDQYEQYF
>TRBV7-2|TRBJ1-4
CASSPRQATNEKLFF
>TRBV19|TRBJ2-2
CASRSSGTGVVTGELFF
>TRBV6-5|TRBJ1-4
CASSYQGAGEKLFF
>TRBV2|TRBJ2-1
CASRYTSGGASEQFF
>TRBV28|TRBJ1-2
CASSWGIGYTF
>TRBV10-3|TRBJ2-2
CATGQGTGELFF
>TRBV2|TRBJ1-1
CASRLQGWTEAFF
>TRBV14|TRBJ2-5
CASSQVPLGTQYF
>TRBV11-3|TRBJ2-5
CASSLRGETQYF
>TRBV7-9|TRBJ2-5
CASSFKETQYF
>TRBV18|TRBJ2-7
CASSPKLAGGGFYEQYF
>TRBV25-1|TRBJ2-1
CASSVAGGPTGEQFF
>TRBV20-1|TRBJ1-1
CSAMKVEAFF
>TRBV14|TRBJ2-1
CASSRDPSSYNEQFF
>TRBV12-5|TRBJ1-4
CASAVPRDRERTNEKLFF